This TCR beta chain was identified in a study of shared clonotypes between healthy human individuals (dated by TCRdb to the early 2020s). General notes on the study: A couple of women and a few men aged 18 to 49 years were included in the cohort. For each donor, CD4 naive and CD4 memory were each given three plates, CD8 naive was given two plates, and CD8 memory was given one plate. Blood TCR repertoires of about 5 healthy adults were deeply sequenced to estimate repertoire size and the extent of clonotype sharing between individuals. Libraries were prepared and TCR repertoires were sequenced by different laboratories using diverse techniques, in order to increase sequencing depth and limit assay-specific biases. Leukapheresis yielded between about 0.9 and 10 billion PBMCs per donor.

Of note for this clone: Its target antigen remains unknown. Base qualities are not recorded, but no much larger clone differs from it by a single base.

General conclusions and limits of the study: Across a handful of donors, approximately 5% of naive CD4, roughly 3.3% of naive CD8, 2% to 2.5% of memory CD4, and roughly 0.4% of memory CD8 clonotypes were shared. The small number of donors limited the genetic and exposure-history diversity represented. Sampling was restricted to blood, and TCR repertoires in tissue are likely to differ from TCR repertoires in blood. Pairwise subsampling indicated that sequencing depth was expected to affect the degree of clonotype sharing among donors. Naive subsets generally had larger estimated clonotype richness than memory subsets did. Rarefaction of sorted-subset datasets indicated incomplete sequencing despite the large sequencing depth. Compared with non-shared clonotypes, clonotypes shared by all four sorted-subset donors had higher generation probabilities.

Donors were healthy HIV-negative adults with no recently reported acute infections or vaccinations. All donors were Caucasian adults living in Nashville, Tennessee, USA. Magnetic negative selection was used to enrich CD4+ T cells, after which naive cells were positively selected on CD45RA and the negative fraction became the memory subset. Blood was obtained by leukapheresis, after which PBMCs were separated by Ficoll-Histopaque density gradient centrifugation and cryopreserved in liquid nitrogen vapor phase. Purity and quantity of every magnetically sorted T cell population were checked by analytical flow cytometry. Each sorted fraction had its genomic DNA isolated and then quantified by UV absorbance on a Nanodrop 2000c. Using the deep immunoSEQ assay, TCR CDR3 regions were amplified from genomic DNA by multiplex PCR. Genomic DNA extracted from each cell subset was distributed evenly over all wells of several immunoSEQ 96-well plates, and each plate served as one replicate. Each replicate PCR for sorted subsets received around 210 ng genomic DNA, equal to roughly 30,000 T cell genomes. Purified libraries were measured with a Qubit 3.0 fluorometer, size-checked on a Bioanalyzer 2100, and measured again with the KAPA Library Quantification kit. Each immunoSEQ 96-well plate was sequenced on its own single-read 150-cycle Illumina NextSeq 550 flow cell. Under the source paper's analysis protocol: Because the immunoSEQ output included only junctional sequences and no quality scores, the filtering could not be the same as the filtering used for full-length reads. To assign V/J genes and CDR3, sequences were annotated against IMGT germline references using PyIR, a Python wrapper for IgBLAST v1.9. Reads with weak V/J assignments (E-value above 1e-6), missing CDR3, stop codons, out-of-frame junctions, or ambiguous translated residues were removed. V3J clonotypes were defined by identical inferred V gene, J gene, and CDR3 amino acid sequence. Percentage overlap between repertoires was computed as shared unique clonotypes divided by the size of the smaller repertoire. RTK rarefaction, the Chao1 estimator, and Recon v2.1 estimates of unobserved clonotypes were used to assess repertoire richness. Generation probabilities were computed with OLGA for all TCRbeta clonotypes obtained by the gDNA method from four donors. Imported from immuneACCESS, the table was reduced by TCRdb to in-frame sequences with V and J called. These copies leave out some clones; in studies compared against another copy, an unresolved V gene accounts for under half, and the cause of the remainder is not known. V, J and clone size reflect that table, while D and trimming were determined from the DNA. This sample holds about 1.1 million clones; 60% to 85% were observed only once. Almost 0.9% of the sample belongs to the ten largest clones.

This TCR came from a man between 18 and 29 years old in good health. Some clones in this sample may be carry-over from other donors' samples. The source material was memory CD4+ T cells from PBMCs. The cell subset or site label for this specimen denotes: CD45RA-negative fraction.

CDR3 reads: CASSLDGGNNEQFF. The base sequence is TGTGCCAGCAGCTTAGATGGAGGGAACAATGAGCAGTTCTTC. The chain is made from TRBV11-2 and TRBJ2-1; TRBD2 is possibly the D segment (6 matching bases). Trimming takes 0 bases from V and 5 bases from J, and the germline ends sit 8 bases apart. In the germline V gene, CDR1 corresponds to SGHAT and CDR2 to FQNNGV. Inclusive of the bounding cysteine and phenylalanine, the CDR3 is 14 residues long. CDR3 DNA only is kept here, 42 bases in frame from base 1. The variable domain in full, with residues beyond the CDR3 obtained from the reference TRBV11-2 and TRBJ2-1 genes, is EAGVAQSPRYKIIEKRQSVAFWCNPISGHATLYWYQQILGQGPKLLIQFQNNGVVDDSQLPKDRFSAERLKGVDSTLKIQPAKLEDSAVYLCASSLDGGNNEQFFGPGTRLTVL.